Each of the 16 T cell receptor beta chains below was sequenced from the same sample in a study of T-cell reconstitution after alpha-beta-depleted transplantation in children. The TCRbeta library incorporated unique molecular identifiers. TCRdb reprocessed the PCR reads via MiXCR and lists one record per CDR3 protein. Among 500,000 to 600,000 distinct CDR3 sequences listed, about 33% were seen once. The sequenced sample was PBMCs from the stem cell graft donor, obtained from the stem cell graft. These receptors were obtained from a human donor who donated a stem cell graft to a child with aplastic anemia.

The V gene is TRBV3-1, the J gene TRBJ2-7; D uncertain. CDR1 LGHDT and CDR2 YNNKEL come from the germline V gene (reference sequence). The CDR3 extends over 11 amino acids. V was clipped by 4 bases and J by 5 bases, with 6 bases between them. The CDR3 region is CASSRQNEQYF. The CDR3 nucleotides are TGTGCCAGCAGCCGCCAGAACGAGCAGTACTTC.

The chain uses TRBV6-1 and TRBJ2-5, with 9 nucleotides matching TRBD1. In germline, CDR1 is MNHNS, CDR2 SASEGT. The length of the CDR3 is 13 residues. V lost 7 bases, J lost 4 bases, and 4 bases stayed unmatched. The CDR3 DNA is TGTGCCAGCAAGGGACAGGGTTCAGAGACCCAGTACTTC. Translating gives CASKGQGSETQYF.

This clonotype was counted a single time. The V gene is TRBV11-2, the J gene TRBJ2-1, with D tentatively TRBD1 or TRBD2 (6 bases each). Germline CDR1 and CDR2: SGHAT and FQNNGV. Between the trimmed V and J ends, which lost 0 bases and 4 bases, there was a span of 16 bases. This CDR3 is 17 amino acids long. CDR3 region: CASSLELRLGGYNEQFF. CDR3 DNA: TGTGCCAGCAGCTTAGAGCTCAGACTAGGGGGGTACAATGAGCAGTTCTTC.

The chain recombines TRBV7-2 with TRBJ2-5; maybe TRBD1 (6 bases). V lost 5 bases to trimming and J lost 6 bases, with 16 bases between them. This CDR3 comprises 14 residues. The germline CDR1 and CDR2 sequences are SGHTA and FQGNSA. The CDR3 loop is CASSPRQVIQTQYF. The CDR3 bases are TGTGCCAGCAGCCCCCGACAGGTTATACAGACCCAGTACTTC.

There are a few counts of this clonotype. The CDR3 reads CASSEQRTRSYEQYV. CDR3 nucleotide sequence: TGTGCCAGCAGTGAACAACGGACCAGATCCTACGAGCAGTACGTC. This sequence joins TRBV2 and TRBJ2-7; unclear D gene. The V gene lost 2 bases and the J gene lost 1 base, with 12 bases spanning the gap. Germline V lookup: CDR1 SNHLY, CDR2 FYNNEI. This CDR3 region has 15 residues.

This clonotype was detected a few times. V usage is TRBV5-4 and J usage is TRBJ1-3, with D maybe TRBD1 (5 bases). The CDR3 totals 17 residues. Trimming removed 4 bases from V and 0 bases from J, with 17 bases in between. CDR1 is SGHNT and CDR2 is YYREEE in the germline V gene (reference sequence). CDR3 coding DNA: TGTGCCAGCAGCCCTGGGTTAGGGGACCACTCTGGAAACACCATATATTTT. Its translation: CASSPGLGDHSGNTIYF.

This sequence joins TRBV5-4 and TRBJ2-3; D gene unclear. Germline V CDR1 and CDR2: SGHNT, YYREEE (reference sequence). CDR3 length equals 13 residues. V was shortened by 4 bases and J by 5 bases, with 11 bases between the two germline ends. CDR3: CASSAIDRDTQYF. The CDR3 DNA reads TGTGCCAGCAGCGCCATTGATAGAGATACGCAGTATTTT.

V usage is TRBV6-2 or TRBV6-3 and J usage is TRBJ1-4; tentatively, D is TRBD1 (5 bases). The CDR3 loop spans 16 amino acids. V dropped 5 bases and J dropped 0 bases, with 13 bases sitting between them. In germline, CDR1 is MNHEY, CDR2 SVGEGT. CDR3: CASSAGIRATNEKLFF. In DNA form, the CDR3 reads TGTGCCAGCAGTGCAGGGATCCGTGCAACTAATGAAAAACTGTTTTTT.

The J gene is TRBJ2-5, the V gene TRBV7-2, with 10 positions matching TRBD2. Trimming removed 5 bases from V and 5 bases from J; junction bases left unmatched: 14. The length of the CDR3 is 17 residues. Germline CDR1 is SGHTA and CDR2 is FQGNSA. The CDR3, as DNA: TGTGCCAGCAGCCCCCGAGGGCAAAGCGGGAGGGCCGAGACCCAGTACTTC. Protein sequence: CASSPRGQSGRAETQYF. Complete variable domain (other parts from reference TRBV7-2 and TRBJ2-5): GAGVSQSPSNKVTEKGKDVELRCDPISGHTALYWYRQSLGQGLEFLIYFQGNSAPDKSGLPSDRFSAERTGGSVSTLTIQRTQQEDSAVYLCASSPRGQSGRAETQYFGPGTRLLVL.

This chain connects TRBV18 to TRBJ2-5, with TRBD1 as a possible D gene (5 bases). This CDR3 is 14 amino acids long. V was trimmed by 4 bases and J by 0 bases, leaving 9 bases between them. Looked up from germline, CDR1 is KGHSH and CDR2 is LQKENI. The CDR3 DNA follows: TGTGCCAGCTCACAGACAGTAAACCAAGAGACCCAGTACTTC. This gives the protein CASSQTVNQETQYF. Drawing the rest from reference TRBV18 and TRBJ2-5, the complete variable domain is NAGVMQNPRHLVRRRGQEARLRCSPMKGHSHVYWYRQLPEEGLKFMVYLQKENIIDESGMPKERFSAEFPKEGPSILRIQQVVRGDSAAYFCASSQTVNQETQYFGPGTRLLVL.

The chain employs TRBV20-1 and TRBJ1-2; D is undetermined. The germline V and J ends were trimmed by 7 bases and 2 bases, with 11 bases remaining between them. Germline V lookup: CDR1 DFQATT, CDR2 SNEGSKA (reference sequence). This CDR3 comprises 12 residues. The CDR3, as DNA: TGCAGTGTGTCGGGGAGCAACTATGGCTACACCTTC. It yields the protein CSVSGSNYGYTF.

This clonotype showed up just once. The CDR3 here is CATSGAAGTAYNEQFF. CDR3 nucleotides: TGTGCCACCAGTGGTGCGGCGGGGACAGCATACAATGAGCAGTTCTTC. The rearrangement links TRBV24-1 to TRBJ2-1, with TRBD1 as a possible D gene (7 bases). Deletions cut 5 bases from V and 4 bases from J, with 17 bases between. Germline loops: CDR1 KGHDR, CDR2 SFDVKD. This CDR3 has 16 residues.

This rearrangement joins TRBV7-2 to TRBJ1-4, with TRBD1 as a possible D gene (6 bases). CDR1 and CDR2 from the germline V gene are SGHTA and FQGNSA. V lost 2 bases and J lost 7, with 14 bases in between. The CDR3 length is 15 residues. The chain's CDR3 is CASSLTRGGAEKLFF. CDR3 nucleotide sequence: TGTGCCAGCAGCTTAACCAGGGGAGGGGCTGAAAAACTGTTTTTT.

The chain joins TRBV19 to TRBJ1-1; D is unclear. Germline CDR1 reads LNHDA; CDR2 reads SQIVND (reference sequence). CDR3 length equals 13 residues. Trimming cost V 3 bases and J 7 bases, with 12 bases left between them. In DNA, the CDR3 is TGTGCCAGTAGTATGAACAGATTAGATGAAGCTTTCTTT. It yields the protein CASSMNRLDEAFF.

The chain has TRBV29-1 and TRBJ1-2; D may be TRBD1 (5 bases). V was pared by 2 bases and J by 7 bases, with 14 bases between. In germline, CDR1 is SQVTM, CDR2 ANQGSEA. The CDR3 is 13 residues long. The DNA for the CDR3 is TGCAGCGTTGAATCTGGGGGAAGGGGTGGCTACACCTTC. This encodes CSVESGGRGGYTF.

The gene calls are TRBV7-2 and TRBJ1-2; 12 bases fit TRBD1. Per germline, CDR1 SGHTA and CDR2 FQGNSA. The CDR3 totals 15 residues. The V segment lost 5 bases and the J segment 5 bases; nucleotides outside the gene matches: 6. The CDR3: CASSLTGQGAYGYTF. The CDR3 region has the DNA TGTGCCAGCAGCCTAACGGGACAGGGGGCTTATGGCTACACCTTC.